The 18 T cell receptor beta chains reported below all come from one sample, sequenced in a study of T cell repertoires in cytomegalovirus infection. Each CDR3 protein is one row after TCRdb ran MiXCR on the reads. The sample records 650,000 to 900,000 distinct CDR3 sequences, 29% being singletons. Their specific antigens are unknown. The starting material was cultured CD8+ T cells from PBMCs, obtained from culture after CMV antigen stimulation. The origin of the receptors is a human donor in good health (CMV status not recorded). Some clones in this sample may be carry-over from other donors' samples.

This clonotype has just one count. A much larger clone sits a single nucleotide away, making a read error possible. This rearrangement joins TRBV7-2 to TRBJ2-2; D perhaps matches TRBD1 (7 bases). This CDR3 has 14 residues. Looked up from germline, CDR1 is SGHTA and CDR2 is FQGNSA. CDR3 DNA sequence: TGTGCCGGCAGCTCGGCAGGGGGGACCGGGGAGCTGTTTTTT. This encodes CAGSSAGGTGELFF.

In this sample, this clonotype turned up many times. In DNA, the CDR3 is TGTGCCAGCAGCTTAGGTCTAGCGATCGATGAGCAGTTCTTC. Its protein product is CASSLGLAIDEQFF. V usage is TRBV7-2 and J usage is TRBJ2-1; TRBD2 is a possible D gene (6 bases). Trimming removed 1 base from V and 8 bases from J, with 12 bases in between. The CDR3 length is 14 residues. CDR1 is SGHTA and CDR2 is FQGNSA in the germline V gene.

V and J are TRBV2 and TRBJ2-5; perhaps D is TRBD1 or TRBD2 (5 bases each). The CDR3 runs 13 residues. Germline lookup yields CDR1 SNHLY and CDR2 FYNNEI. Trimming removed 9 bases from V and 4 bases from J, with 15 bases in between. DNA for the CDR3: TGTGCCAGTCCCGGGACGAAGGTAGAGACCCAGTACTTC. It yields the protein CASPGTKVETQYF.

CDR3 DNA: TGTGCCAGCAGCGGGAACCGGGACAGTGCTAACTATGGCTACACCTTC. Amino acid sequence: CASSGNRDSANYGYTF. The rearrangement joins TRBV7-9 to TRBJ1-2, with TRBD1 identical over 7 bases. CDR3 size: 16 residues. V gave up 5 bases and J gave up 0 bases; unmatched junction bases: 9. Germline V CDR1 and CDR2: SEHNR, FQNEAQ (reference sequence).

The chain uses TRBV9 and TRBJ2-5; 7 bases map to TRBD1. This CDR3 has 16 residues. The ends lost 3 bases at V and 3 bases at J; junction bases unmatched: 11. The germline V gene has CDR1 SGDLS and CDR2 YYNGEE. The CDR3 nucleotides read TGTGCCAGCAGCGAGCATACGACAGGGCTGGAAGAGACCCAGTACTTC. It specifies CASSEHTTGLEETQYF.

The CDR3 coding sequence is TGCGCCAGCAGCCAAGTCAAGGGGGCTATGAACACTGAAGCTTTCTTT. Translated: CASSQVKGAMNTEAFF. The chain joins TRBV4-1 to TRBJ1-1; 7 nucleotides align to TRBD1. Losses at the gene ends were 1 base for V and 0 bases for J; bases not matched to a gene: 5. The CDR3 is 16 residues long. Germline V gives CDR1 MGHRA, CDR2 YSYEKL.

The genes are TRBV9 and TRBJ2-3; TRBD1 might be the D (7 bases). With 3 bases removed from V and 1 base from J, the gap between germline ends came to 18 bases. CDR3 length equals 17 residues. CDR1 and CDR2 (germline): SGDLS, YYNGEE. The DNA of the CDR3 is TGTGCCAGCAGCGGGAGGTGGAGGGACAGAGGCACAGATACGCAGTATTTT. Protein product: CASSGRWRDRGTDTQYF.

This clonotype occurred many times. The genes are TRBV7-2 and TRBJ1-1; 9 bases agree with TRBD1. This CDR3 is 15 amino acids long. The germline V gene has CDR1 SGHTA and CDR2 FQGNSA. J was trimmed by 5 bases and V by 5 bases; bases with no gene match: 9. For the CDR3, the DNA is TGTGCCAGCAGCGAAACGACAGGGGGAACTACTGAAGCTTTCTTT. Translated: CASSETTGGTTEAFF.

This clonotype was counted only a few times. The chain uses TRBV6-6 and TRBJ2-2, with TRBD2 as a possible D gene (5 bases). There are 15 residues in the CDR3. Trimming shortened V by 7 bases and J by 3 bases, and 15 bases separated the two germline ends. Germline V lookup: CDR1 MNHNY, CDR2 SVGAGI (reference sequence). As DNA, the CDR3 is TGTGCCAGCACTACCTTTCGAGGGCACACCGGGGAGCTGTTTTTT. Translation: CASTTFRGHTGELFF.

The rearrangement joins TRBV29-1 to TRBJ1-4; D is ambiguous. This CDR3 has 12 amino acids. The V gene lost 1 base and the J gene lost 1 base, with 1 base spanning the gap. The germline V gene has CDR1 SQVTM and CDR2 ANQGSEA. The CDR3 region has the DNA TGCAGCGTTGAAGGAACTAATGAAAAACTGTTTTTT. Protein sequence: CSVEGTNEKLFF.

The chain links TRBV5-6 to TRBJ2-3; D gene uncertain. Germline assignment: CDR1 SGHDT and CDR2 YYEEEE. The CDR3 loop spans 16 amino acids. V shed 0 bases and J shed 3 bases, with 14 bases lying between them. This CDR3 reads CASSLGLPMGTDTQYF. CDR3 in DNA: TGTGCCAGCAGCTTGGGACTTCCGATGGGAACAGATACGCAGTATTTT. Complete variable domain (other parts from reference TRBV5-6 and TRBJ2-3): DAGVTQSPTHLIKTRGQQVTLRCSPKSGHDTVSWYQQALGQGPQFIFQYYEEEERQRGNFPDRFSGHQFPNYSSELNVNALLLGDSALYLCASSLGLPMGTDTQYFGPGTRLTVL.

The chain combines TRBV7-2 with TRBJ2-1, with D possibly TRBD1 on 5 matching bases. The CDR3 has 14 amino acids. The V gene's germline CDR1 is SGHTA and CDR2 FQGNSA. Between the trimmed V and J ends, which lost 5 bases and 8 bases, there was a span of 16 bases. The CDR3 region has the DNA TGTGCCAGCAGCCCAGGGCAGGGCTTCTATGAGCAGTTCTTC. Translation: CASSPGQGFYEQFF.

This clonotype was seen only once. The chain is built from TRBV20-1 and TRBJ2-1, with 10 bases aligning to TRBD2. The CDR3 spans 15 residues. Losses at the gene ends were 1 base for V and 8 bases for J; bases not matched to a gene: 8. The germline gives CDR1 DFQATT, CDR2 SNEGSKA (reference sequence). CDR3 bases: TGCAGTGCTAGAGGGGGGACTAGCGAGCACCATGAGCAGTTCTTC. Protein product: CSARGGTSEHHEQFF.

The rearrangement links TRBV4-3 to TRBJ2-1; D is unresolved. Per the germline V gene, CDR1 is LGHNA and CDR2 is YSLEER. The CDR3 covers 14 residues. Trimming shortened V by 2 bases and J by 6 bases, and 11 bases separated the two germline ends. The CDR3 spells CASSQTLLSNEQFF. Written as DNA, the CDR3 is TGCGCCAGCAGCCAAACTCTATTGAGCAATGAGCAGTTCTTC.

The chain is built from TRBV20-1 and TRBJ2-5; D possibly corresponds to TRBD1 (5 bases). CDR1 is DFQATT, CDR2 SNEGSKA, per germline (reference sequence). This CDR3 is built from 15 residues. Between the trimmed V and J ends, which lost 4 bases and 6 bases, there was a span of 21 bases. The CDR3 nucleotides read TGCAGTGCTATTCTCGACAGAAATATCCCTAAGACCCAGTACTTC. This gives the protein CSAILDRNIPKTQYF.

This clonotype has more than one count but fewer than ten. The chain uses TRBV19 and TRBJ1-5; D is uncertain. Germline V CDR1 and CDR2: LNHDA, SQIVND (reference sequence). The length of the CDR3 is 12 residues. Trimming shortened V by 9 bases and J by 4 bases, and 10 bases separated the two germline ends. Here the CDR3 reads CARKKSNQPQHF. CDR3 nucleotides: TGTGCCAGAAAGAAGAGTAATCAGCCCCAGCATTTT. Full variable domain (missing parts from reference TRBV19 and TRBJ1-5): DGGITQSPKYLFRKEGQNVTLSCEQNLNHDAMYWYRQDPGQGLRLIYYSQIVNDFQKGDIAEGYSVSREKKESFPLTVTSAQKNPTAFYLCARKKSNQPQHFGDGTRLSIL.

The V and J genes are TRBV27 and TRBJ1-1; maybe TRBD1 (5 bases). The ends were cut back, 5 bases at V and 0 bases at J, with 22 bases in the middle. Germline V gives CDR1 MNHEY, CDR2 SMNVEV (reference sequence). The CDR3 is 18 amino acids. CDR3 DNA sequence: TGTGCCAGCAGTCTCGACCCTCCGTTGGGGGGGGTGAACACTGAAGCTTTCTTT. It codes for CASSLDPPLGGVNTEAFF.

This rearrangement joins TRBV12-3 or TRBV12-4 to TRBJ1-1; D is perhaps TRBD1 (6 bases). This CDR3 is 15 amino acids long. V was pared by 6 bases and J by 0 bases, with 14 bases between. This CDR3 is CASSPPGTLNTEAFF. CDR3 in DNA: TGTGCCAGCAGCCCCCCTGGGACACTGAACACTGAAGCTTTCTTT.